Shown below are 6 T cell receptor beta chains from a single sample sequenced in a study of tumor-infiltrating lymphocytes in primary liver carcinoma. Production of TCR beta cDNA used around 0.45 ug total RNA together with a constant-region primer. Libraries of TCR beta came from three nested multiplex PCR rounds with slightly modified ARM-PCR. A C-beta reverse primer was combined with TRBV1-TRBV30 forward primers in the first two PCR rounds, and each round had approximately 10 cycles. MiXCR was run by TCRdb on the multiplex PCR reads, yielding one entry per CDR3 protein. The repertoire holds hundreds of thousands of distinct CDR3 sequences, with 65% as singletons. Researchers drew blood RNA from unsorted whole blood and extracted germline DNA as well. Source material: peripheral blood. Receptors were obtained from a man aged 40-49 years with primary liver carcinoma and hepatitis B virus infection.

The chain joins TRBV5-1 to TRBJ2-5; D is possibly TRBD2 (6 bases). This CDR3 has 13 residues. The ends were cut back, 3 bases at V and 5 bases at J, with 11 bases in the middle. CDR1 and CDR2 (germline): SGHRS, YFSETQ. CDR3 sequence: CASSSTSGETQYF. The CDR3, as DNA: TGCGCCAGCAGCTCGACTAGTGGGGAGACCCAGTACTTC.

A single count supports this clonotype. This rearrangement joins TRBV24-1 to TRBJ2-7; 14 bases align to TRBD2. The CDR3 consists of 15 residues. Germline V gene data show CDR1 as KGHDR and CDR2 as SFDVKD. The V and J ends lost 2 bases and 5 bases, in that order; junction bases with no gene match: 1. CDR3 bases: TGTGCCACCAGTGATTCGGGACTAGCGGGAGACGAGCAGTACTTC. Translated, it gives CATSDSGLAGDEQYF.

With regard to this clonotype: One end of the junction does not line up with germline, which may come from a read error. The genes are TRBV12-3 or TRBV12-4 and TRBJ2-5, with D possibly being TRBD2 (5 bases). CDR3 length equals 12 residues. The DNA for the CDR3 is TGTGCCAGCAGTTTAGCGTGGGAGACCCACTACTTC. Protein: CASSLAWETHYF.

This chain connects TRBV2 to TRBJ2-2; no clear D gene. Germline V lookup: CDR1 SNHLY, CDR2 FYNNEI. This CDR3 has 13 amino acids. V was trimmed by 8 bases and J by 6 bases, leaving 13 bases between them. The CDR3 reads CASLGGRAGELFF. CDR3 bases: TGTGCCAGCCTGGGCGGACGCGCCGGGGAGCTGTTTTTT.

This clonotype has a handful of counts. The gene calls are TRBV12-3 or TRBV12-4 and TRBJ2-2; 8 bases match TRBD2. The length of the CDR3 is 16 residues. V shed 2 bases and J 5 bases; nucleotides not matched to a gene: 7. CDR3 amino acids: CASSLTGTRGTGELFF. CDR3 DNA sequence: TGTGCCAGCAGTTTAACCGGGACTAGGGGTACCGGGGAGCTGTTTTTT.

The sample holds many counts of this clonotype. DNA for the CDR3: TGTGCCAGCAGTGAAGCGGTCTACGCGAACACTGAAGCTTTCTTT. Amino acid sequence: CASSEAVYANTEAFF. The chain joins TRBV6-1 to TRBJ1-1; no reliable D call. The germline V gene encodes CDR1 MNHNS and CDR2 SASEGT. V shed 0 bases and J shed 1 base, with 9 bases lying between them. The CDR3 is 15 residues long.